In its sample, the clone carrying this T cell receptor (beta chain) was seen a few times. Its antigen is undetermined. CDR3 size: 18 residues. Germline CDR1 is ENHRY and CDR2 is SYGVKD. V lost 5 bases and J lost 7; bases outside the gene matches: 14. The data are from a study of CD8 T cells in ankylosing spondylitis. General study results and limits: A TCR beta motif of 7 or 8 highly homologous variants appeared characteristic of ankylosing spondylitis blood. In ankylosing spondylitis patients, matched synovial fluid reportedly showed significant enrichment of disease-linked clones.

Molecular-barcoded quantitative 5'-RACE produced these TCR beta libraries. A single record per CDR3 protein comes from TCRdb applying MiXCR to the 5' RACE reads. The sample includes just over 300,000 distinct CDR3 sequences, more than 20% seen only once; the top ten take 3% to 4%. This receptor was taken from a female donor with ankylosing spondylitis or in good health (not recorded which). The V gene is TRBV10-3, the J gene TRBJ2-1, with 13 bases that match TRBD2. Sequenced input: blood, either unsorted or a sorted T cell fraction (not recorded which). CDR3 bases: TGTGCCATCAGTTGGTCGTACACTAGCGGGAGGGCAGGAAATGAGCAGTTCTTC. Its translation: CAISWSYTSGRAGNEQFF.